This T cell receptor beta chain was retrieved from a study of T cells in Graves' hyperthyroidism and ophthalmopathy. Ten or more counts support this clonotype. Hyperthyroidism of Graves' type that showed no ophthalmopathy progression within 18 months was stable. A patient was excluded if there was uncontrolled infection, other autoimmune disease, pregnancy or lactation. Germline CDR1 and CDR2: LNHDA and SQIVND (reference sequence). The length of the CDR3 is 15 residues. V shed 5 bases and J shed 4 bases, with 17 bases lying between them. Template material for amplifying TCR beta CDR3 regions consisted of RNA transcripts. In the first-round RT-PCR of the TCR CDR3, the HTBI primer set was used. A single record per CDR3 protein comes from TCRdb applying MiXCR to the multiplex PCR reads. The table has 560,000 or so distinct CDR3 sequences, around 45% seen once.

The chain uses TRBV19 and TRBJ1-2; a possible D gene is TRBD1 (6 bases). The receptor was isolated from a woman aged 18-29 years with Graves' hyperthyroidism. Sequences were obtained from peripheral blood or thyroid tissue (not recorded which). The CDR3 protein is CASSDWTVASYGYTF. The CDR3 DNA is TGTGCCAGTAGTGATTGGACAGTCGCATCCTATGGCTACACCTTC. Full variable domain (missing parts from reference TRBV19 and TRBJ1-2): DGGITQSPKYLFRKEGQNVTLSCEQNLNHDAMYWYRQDPGQGLRLIYYSQIVNDFQKGDIAEGYSVSREKKESFPLTVTSAQKNPTAFYLCASSDWTVASYGYTFGSGTRLTVV.